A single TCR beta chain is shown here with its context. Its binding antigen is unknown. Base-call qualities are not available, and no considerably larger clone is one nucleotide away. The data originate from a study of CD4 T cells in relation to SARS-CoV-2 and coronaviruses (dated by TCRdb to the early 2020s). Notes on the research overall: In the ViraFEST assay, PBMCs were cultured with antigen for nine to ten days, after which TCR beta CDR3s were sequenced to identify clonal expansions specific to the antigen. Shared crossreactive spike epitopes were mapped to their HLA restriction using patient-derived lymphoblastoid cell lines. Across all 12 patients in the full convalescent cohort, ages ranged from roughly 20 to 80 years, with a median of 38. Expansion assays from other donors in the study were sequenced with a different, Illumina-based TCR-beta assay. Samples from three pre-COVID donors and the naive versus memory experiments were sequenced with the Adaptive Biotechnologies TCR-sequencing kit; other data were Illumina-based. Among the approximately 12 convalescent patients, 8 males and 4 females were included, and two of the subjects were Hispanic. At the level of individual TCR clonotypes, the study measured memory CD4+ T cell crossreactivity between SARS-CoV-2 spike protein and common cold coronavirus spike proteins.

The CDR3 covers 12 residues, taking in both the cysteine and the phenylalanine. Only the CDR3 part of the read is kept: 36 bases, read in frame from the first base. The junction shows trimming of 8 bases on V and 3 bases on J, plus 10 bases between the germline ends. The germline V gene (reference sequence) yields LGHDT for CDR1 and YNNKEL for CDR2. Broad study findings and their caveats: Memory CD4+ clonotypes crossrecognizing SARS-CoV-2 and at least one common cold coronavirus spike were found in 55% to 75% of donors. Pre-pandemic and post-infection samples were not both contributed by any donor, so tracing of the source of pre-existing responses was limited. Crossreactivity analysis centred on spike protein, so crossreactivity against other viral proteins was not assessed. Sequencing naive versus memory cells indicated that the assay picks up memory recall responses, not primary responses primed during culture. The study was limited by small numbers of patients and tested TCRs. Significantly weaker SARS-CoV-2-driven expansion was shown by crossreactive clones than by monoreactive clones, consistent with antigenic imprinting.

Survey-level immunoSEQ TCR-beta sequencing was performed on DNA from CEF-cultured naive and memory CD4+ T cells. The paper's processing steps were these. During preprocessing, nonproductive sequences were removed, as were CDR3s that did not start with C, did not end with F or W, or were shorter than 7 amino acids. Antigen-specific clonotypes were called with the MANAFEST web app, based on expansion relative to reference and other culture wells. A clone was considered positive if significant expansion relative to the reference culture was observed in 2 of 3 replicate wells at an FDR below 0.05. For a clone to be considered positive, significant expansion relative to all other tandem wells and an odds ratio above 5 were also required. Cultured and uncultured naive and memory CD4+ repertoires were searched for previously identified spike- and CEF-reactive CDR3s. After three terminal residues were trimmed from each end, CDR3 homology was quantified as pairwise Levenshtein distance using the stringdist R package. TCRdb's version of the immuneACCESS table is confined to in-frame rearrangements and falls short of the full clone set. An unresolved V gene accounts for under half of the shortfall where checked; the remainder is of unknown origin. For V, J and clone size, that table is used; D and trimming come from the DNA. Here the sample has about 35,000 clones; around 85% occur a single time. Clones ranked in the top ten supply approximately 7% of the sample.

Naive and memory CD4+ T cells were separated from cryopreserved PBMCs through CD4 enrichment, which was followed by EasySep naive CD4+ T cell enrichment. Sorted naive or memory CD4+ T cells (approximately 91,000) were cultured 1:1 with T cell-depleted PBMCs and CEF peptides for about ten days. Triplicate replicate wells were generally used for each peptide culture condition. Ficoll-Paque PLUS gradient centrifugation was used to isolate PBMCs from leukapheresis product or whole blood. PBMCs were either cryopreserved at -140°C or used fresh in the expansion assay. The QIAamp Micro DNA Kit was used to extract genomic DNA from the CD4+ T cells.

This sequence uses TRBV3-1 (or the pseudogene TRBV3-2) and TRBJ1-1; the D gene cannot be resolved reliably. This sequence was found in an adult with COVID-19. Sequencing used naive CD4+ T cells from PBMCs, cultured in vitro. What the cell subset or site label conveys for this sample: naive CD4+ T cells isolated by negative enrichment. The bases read TGTGCCAGCGCCGGCATGTACACTGAAGCTTTCTTT. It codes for CASAGMYTEAFF.